The 31 T cell receptor beta chains listed next were all sequenced from one sample in a study of cytomegalovirus exposure and HLA in healthy donors. Both 60 Vbeta primers and 13 Jbeta primers went into the PCR. Clones were read by immunoSEQ multiplex PCR, and TCRdb kept only the in-frame ones, dropping some. The table has 80,000 to 95,000 clones, about 63% seen once. What was sequenced was PBMCs. These receptors were taken from a woman in her 30s in good health and CMV-seronegative.

The V and J genes are TRBV28 and TRBJ1-4; D is unresolved. V gave up 9 bases and J gave up 3 bases, with 11 bases separating them. The CDR3 loop spans 13 amino acids. The germline gives CDR1 MDHEN, CDR2 SYDVKM. The CDR3 region is CASGRIANEKLFF. The CDR3 DNA reads TGTGCCAGTGGCAGGATCGCTAATGAAAAACTGTTTTTT.

The V and J genes are TRBV5-4 and TRBJ2-7, with 7 bases that match TRBD1. This CDR3 contains 16 residues. Per the germline V gene, CDR1 is SGHNT and CDR2 is YYREEE (reference sequence). The junction had 13 bases not matched to a gene; V was cut back by 1 base and J by 6 bases. This CDR3 is CASSLSRGRPAGEQYF. The CDR3 nucleotides are TGTGCCAGCAGCTTGAGTAGGGGGCGGCCTGCGGGCGAGCAGTACTTC.

This chain connects TRBV6-6 to TRBJ2-3; D not resolved. Germline V gene sequence: CDR1 MNHNY, CDR2 SVGAGI (reference sequence). Trimming took 2 bases from V and 5 from J, leaving 8 bases between them. The CDR3 spans 13 residues. CDR3 in DNA: TGTGCCAGCAGTTACCATCAGGAAGATACGCAGTATTTT. As protein: CASSYHQEDTQYF.

This chain uses TRBV28 with TRBJ2-6, with D perhaps TRBD2 (5 bases). Trimming removed 10 bases at V and 2 bases at J, with 6 bases between. CDR1 MDHEN and CDR2 SYDVKM come from the germline V gene. There are 12 residues in the CDR3. CDR3 loop: CATGTGANVLTF. The CDR3 region has the DNA TGTGCCACGGGAACTGGGGCCAACGTCCTGACTTTC.

This clone was observed a few times. CDR3 nucleotides: TGTGCCAGCAGTGACCGGCGACAGGGGGCTTATGGCTACACCTTC. Its protein product is CASSDRRQGAYGYTF. The V and J genes are TRBV25-1 and TRBJ1-2; 10 bases are shared with TRBD1. CDR3 length: 15 residues. Per germline, CDR1 MGHDK and CDR2 SYGVNS. V was pared by 3 bases and J by 5 bases, with 6 bases of the junction left unmatched.

This chain connects TRBV15 to TRBJ2-5; 9 bases are a match to TRBD2. Germline trimming cut 0 bases from V and 0 bases from J; bases unmatched to any gene: 11. CDR1 LNHNV and CDR2 YYDKDF come from the germline V gene (reference sequence). This CDR3 is 19 amino acids long. The CDR3 protein is CATSRDQGQSGRYQETQYF. The CDR3 DNA reads TGTGCCACCAGCAGAGATCAGGGGCAGAGCGGGAGGTACCAAGAGACCCAGTACTTC.

The chain carries TRBV6-1 and TRBJ1-4; TRBD1 matches 7 bases. Germline lookup yields CDR1 MNHNS and CDR2 SASEGT. The CDR3 is 14 amino acids. V was pared by 6 bases and J by 8 bases, with 9 bases of the junction left unmatched. The CDR3, as DNA: TGTGCCAGCAGCCTGACAGGGATCGAAGAAAAACTGTTTTTT. Residues: CASSLTGIEEKLFF.

J is TRBJ1-1 and V is TRBV29-1, with 9 nucleotides matching TRBD1. J was trimmed by 7 bases and V by 5 bases; bases with no gene match: 14. There are 15 residues in the CDR3. Germline values: CDR1 SQVTM, CDR2 ANQGSEA. Here the CDR3 DNA reads TGCAGCGTTTTAATCTCTAGGAGGGACAGGGATGAAGCTTTCTTT. It is translated as CSVLISRRDRDEAFF.

The gene calls are TRBV28 and TRBJ1-2; no reliable D call. There are 12 residues in the CDR3. The V end was cut by 5 bases, the J end by 3 bases, with 7 bases between. Germline assignment: CDR1 MDHEN and CDR2 SYDVKM. The CDR3 loop reads CASSERYYGYTF. The CDR3 nucleotides are TGTGCCAGCAGTGAACGGTACTATGGCTACACCTTC.

The chain uses TRBV28 and TRBJ1-2, with 8 bases matching TRBD1. Trimming cost V 6 bases and J 3 bases; bases outside gene matches: 3. Germline values: CDR1 MDHEN, CDR2 SYDVKM. The CDR3 runs to 13 residues. CDR3 bases: TGTGCCAGCAGCCCAGGGGGCGACTATGGCTACACCTTC. Its protein is CASSPGGDYGYTF.

This chain links TRBV27 with TRBJ2-3, with D maybe TRBD1 (6 bases). V was trimmed by 2 bases and J by 3 bases, leaving 6 bases between them. The CDR3 covers 13 residues. The germline CDR1 and CDR2 sequences are MNHEY and SMNVEV (reference sequence). The chain's CDR3 is CASSLRGTDTQYF. The CDR3 DNA follows: TGTGCCAGCAGTTTAAGGGGGACAGATACGCAGTATTTT.

This clone appeared a single time. The chain has TRBV5-1 and TRBJ1-5; 11 nucleotides align to TRBD1. CDR3 length: 15 amino acids. V dropped 5 bases and J dropped 4; count of bases not matched to a gene: 5. The germline CDR1 and CDR2 sequences are SGHRS and YFSETQ. The CDR3 region has the DNA TGCGCCAGCAGGGCAGGGACAGGGGGGAATCAGCCCCAGCATTTT. It codes for CASRAGTGGNQPQHF.

The V gene is TRBV18, the J gene TRBJ2-7; TRBD1 matches 7 bases. The germline CDR1 and CDR2 sequences are KGHSH and LQKENI. The CDR3 covers 16 residues. V shed 2 bases and J 1 base; nucleotides not matched to a gene: 8. The CDR3 sequence: CASSPTDRVFSYEQYF. CDR3 DNA: TGTGCCAGCTCACCAACTGACAGGGTATTTTCCTACGAGCAGTACTTC.

V usage is TRBV4-3 and J usage is TRBJ2-7; D possibly corresponds to TRBD2 (6 bases). Per germline, CDR1 LGHNA and CDR2 YSLEER. V dropped 0 bases and J dropped 3 bases, with 15 bases sitting between them. CDR3 length equals 16 residues. The CDR3 loop reads CASSQELILGSYEQYF. The CDR3 bases are TGCGCCAGCAGCCAAGAATTAATCCTCGGGAGCTACGAGCAGTACTTC.

Only a few counts were recorded for this clone. The rearrangement joins TRBV5-1 to TRBJ2-1; 10 bases fit TRBD1. Germline V gene sequence: CDR1 SGHRS, CDR2 YFSETQ. The V gene end was trimmed by 10 bases and the J gene end by 5 bases; junction bases not matched to a gene: 6. The CDR3 runs 13 residues. For the CDR3, the DNA is TGCGCCGGCGGACAGGGGGATAACAATGAGCAGTTCTTC. It encodes CAGGQGDNNEQFF.

J is TRBJ2-7 and V is TRBV28, with a weak D call TRBD1 (5 bases). The germline V gene has CDR1 MDHEN and CDR2 SYDVKM. This CDR3 spans 13 amino acids. V lost 5 bases and J 5 bases, leaving 13 bases between the germline ends. In DNA form, the CDR3 reads TGTGCCAGCAGTGGCAGGGTCGGTGACGAGCAGTACTTC. The encoded protein is CASSGRVGDEQYF. Full variable domain (missing parts from reference TRBV28 and TRBJ2-7): DVKVTQSSRYLVKRTGEKVFLECVQDMDHENMFWYRQDPGLGLRLIYFSYDVKMKEKGDIPEGYSVSREKKERFSLILESASTNQTSMYLCASSGRVGDEQYFGPGTRLTVT.

There are a few counts of this clone. The V gene is TRBV19, the J gene TRBJ2-1; weak D call: TRBD2 (7 bases). V was clipped by 6 bases and J by 8 bases, with 14 bases between them. There are 13 residues in the CDR3. Germline CDR1 is LNHDA and CDR2 is SQIVND (reference sequence). CDR3 sequence (DNA): TGTGCCAGTAGCCAGAGGGGGGGAGATGAGCAGTTCTTC. It codes for CASSQRGGDEQFF.

The V call is TRBV19, the J call TRBJ1-1; D is possibly TRBD1 (6 bases). In germline, CDR1 is LNHDA, CDR2 SQIVND (reference sequence). This CDR3 is 16 amino acids long. The V gene lost 7 bases and the J gene lost 0 bases, with 18 bases spanning the gap. CDR3 DNA sequence: TGTGCCAGTAAGGACCAAGCAGGGGCCATGAACACTGAAGCTTTCTTT. As protein: CASKDQAGAMNTEAFF.

The rearrangement uses TRBV6-1 and TRBJ1-6, with TRBD1 matching 11 bases. The length of the CDR3 is 14 residues. CDR1 MNHNS and CDR2 SASEGT come from the germline V gene. V gave up 5 bases and J gave up 10 bases; unmatched junction bases: 4. The CDR3 reads CASSMGTGGSPLHF. The CDR3 bases are TGTGCCAGCAGTATGGGGACAGGGGGGTCACCCCTCCACTTT.

This clone occurred a few times. The J gene is TRBJ2-1, the V gene TRBV28, with D maybe TRBD2 (5 bases). The V gene's germline CDR1 is MDHEN and CDR2 SYDVKM. The CDR3 extends over 14 amino acids. The V end was cut by 5 bases, the J end by 9 bases, with 17 bases between. The CDR3 region has the DNA TGTGCCAGCAGTCCCCGGGGAAGCCCACCTGAGCAGTTCTTC. Residues: CASSPRGSPPEQFF.

The rearrangement joins TRBV6-1 to TRBJ2-3; D ambiguous. The CDR3 has 15 amino acids. V lost 2 bases and J lost 0, with 9 bases in between. In germline, CDR1 is MNHNS, CDR2 SASEGT. CDR3 loop: CASSEPVLSTDTQYF. The CDR3 DNA is TGTGCCAGCAGTGAACCGGTGTTGAGCACAGATACGCAGTATTTT.

The chain employs TRBV7-9 and TRBJ2-7; 9 bases are a match to TRBD2. Germline V CDR1 and CDR2: SEHNR, FQNEAQ (reference sequence). The CDR3 loop spans 15 amino acids. Trimming took 4 bases from V and 6 from J; bases not matched to a gene: 10. CDR3 protein: CASSSTTSGGSEQYF. DNA of the CDR3: TGTGCCAGCAGCTCCACGACTAGCGGTGGGTCCGAGCAGTACTTC.

This clone was detected a few times. The chain uses TRBV5-1 and TRBJ1-4, with D perhaps matching TRBD1 (6 bases). The CDR3 runs 15 residues. Trimming removed 0 bases at V and 5 bases at J, with 11 bases between. The V gene's germline CDR1 is SGHRS and CDR2 YFSETQ. CDR3 region: CASSLAGQTNEKLFF. The CDR3 region has the DNA TGCGCCAGCAGCTTGGCTGGACAGACGAATGAAAAACTGTTTTTT.

In its sample, this clone was seen a few times. The identical CDR3 is also encoded by other nucleotide sequences in the sample. The V and J genes are TRBV6-6 and TRBJ2-1; 14 bases agree with TRBD2. This CDR3 spans 16 amino acids. After removal of 2 bases from V and 6 bases from J, the junction contained 3 bases not matched to a gene. Germline V gives CDR1 MNHNY, CDR2 SVGAGI (reference sequence). CDR3 DNA: TGTGCCAGCAGTTACGACGGGACTAGCGGGAGCAATGAGCAGTTCTTC. Residues: CASSYDGTSGSNEQFF.

This chain links TRBV5-6 with TRBJ1-1; no clear D. The CDR3 spans 15 residues. Germline CDR1 and CDR2: SGHDT and YYEEEE. The germline V and J ends were trimmed by 2 bases and 2 bases, with 13 bases remaining between them. CDR3 nucleotides: TGTGCCAGCAGCTTCCTCGCAGGACTAAACACTGAAGCTTTCTTT. Its translation is CASSFLAGLNTEAFF.

The CDR3 loop reads CSVDRAQATQYF. The CDR3, as DNA: TGCAGCGTTGATAGGGCACAGGCCACGCAGTATTTT. V and J are TRBV29-1 and TRBJ2-3; tentatively, D is TRBD1 (5 bases). Germline V lookup: CDR1 SQVTM, CDR2 ANQGSEA. The CDR3 is 12 amino acids. V shed 3 bases and J shed 9 bases, with 13 bases lying between them.

The CDR3 DNA sequence: TGTGCCAGCAGCTTGGAGCACTCTGGAAACACCATATATTTT. Translating it yields CASSLEHSGNTIYF. V gene TRBV5-4 combines with J gene TRBJ1-3; no clear D gene. The CDR3 totals 14 residues. Germline CDR1 and CDR2: SGHNT and YYREEE (reference sequence). Trimming took off 0 bases at V and 0 bases at J, with 4 bases between the two ends.

This clone came up a few times. The genes are TRBV28 and TRBJ2-7; a possible D gene is TRBD1 (6 bases). The V and J ends lost 7 bases and 2 bases respectively, with 9 bases between them. This CDR3 contains 12 residues. Per the germline V gene, CDR1 is MDHEN and CDR2 is SYDVKM. The CDR3 nucleotides are TGTGCCAGCACTGACAGGACCTACGAGCAGTACTTC. Its protein is CASTDRTYEQYF.

The chain employs TRBV5-1 and TRBJ1-2, with 8 bases aligning to TRBD1. Germline CDR1 is SGHRS and CDR2 is YFSETQ. The CDR3 consists of 15 residues. Losses at the gene ends were 4 bases for V and 5 bases for J; bases not matched to a gene: 10. The CDR3 DNA reads as TGCGCCAGCAGCGGAACAGGGGGTGACGGGTATGGCTACACCTTC. It specifies CASSGTGGDGYGYTF.

The V and J genes are TRBV5-1 and TRBJ1-2; 12 nucleotides line up with TRBD1. Germline CDR1 SGHRS, CDR2 YFSETQ. The CDR3 runs to 17 residues. The ends lost 0 bases at V and 2 bases at J; junction bases unmatched: 5. CDR3 amino acids: CASSLAGQGAQNYGYTF. DNA of the CDR3: TGCGCCAGCAGCTTGGCGGGACAGGGGGCACAGAACTATGGCTACACCTTC.

V gene TRBV6-5 combines with J gene TRBJ2-7; tentatively, D is TRBD2 (5 bases). Germline V gene sequence: CDR1 MNHEY, CDR2 SVGAGI. This CDR3 is 14 amino acids long. V dropped 2 bases and J dropped 3 bases, with 11 bases sitting between them. For the CDR3, the DNA is TGTGCCAGCAGTTACCACGGGAACGGCTACGAGCAGTACTTC. Amino acid sequence: CASSYHGNGYEQYF.